This paragraph reports one T cell receptor (beta chain). Antigen unknown. Profiled with immunoSEQ multiplex PCR; TCRdb holds only in-frame clones, not every one. The sample includes about 89,000 clones, around 86% of them seen just once. This entry belongs to a study of T cell repertoires and HLA-DP antigens. The CDR3 covers 18 residues. The V end was cut by 5 bases, the J end by 2 bases, with 23 bases between. Germline-derived CDR1 and CDR2 are SGDLS and YYNGEE. Study-level points and caveats: Sorted CD137+ clonality was 0.35 to 0.45 for both alloantigens, versus roughly 0.043 pre-culture.

The clonotype was recovered from a man in his fifties in good health and CMV-seronegative. The specimen sequenced was CD4+ T cells from PBMCs. V usage is TRBV9 and J usage is TRBJ1-5, with D unclear. The CDR3 sequence: CASRPDYHDFNGNQPQHF. DNA for the CDR3: TGTGCCAGCAGACCCGACTACCACGATTTCAATGGCAATCAGCCCCAGCATTTT.